This TCR beta chain was identified in a study of T cells expressing NK-cell markers. With the 5' RACE reads reprocessed, TCRdb shows one record per CDR3 protein and no DNA. Its table records a few hundred thousand distinct CDR3 sequences. Material for sequencing was blood T cells: a sorted CD56 or NKG2C T cell subset, CD4+ or CD8+ T cells, or bulk PBMC T cells (not recorded which). This clonotype was obtained from a man aged 18-70 years in good health.

The CDR3 is CASSWDRSSGNTIYF. The V and J genes are TRBV13 and TRBJ1-3. The CDR3 consists of 15 residues. Germline V CDR1 and CDR2: PRHDT, FYEKMQ (reference sequence).